One sample yielded the 7 T cell receptor beta chains listed below, sequenced in a study of regulatory T cells in long-lasting Graves disease. Relying on iRepertoire HTBI primers and Arm-PCR of CDR3 regions, the team built TCR beta libraries. Via MiXCR, TCRdb re-called the multiplex PCR reads, giving one row per CDR3 protein. Of about 530,000 distinct CDR3 sequences in the sample, around 15% are singletons; the top ten hold just under 25%. Noted time point: newly diagnosed GD, antithyroid drugs for less than 3 months. The TCR library used RNA extracted from PBMCs. These data also featured in a second study, about T cells in Graves' hyperthyroidism and ophthalmopathy.

Sequencing was performed on peripheral blood mononuclear cells (PBMCs), taken at new diagnosis, from a patient treated with antithyroid drugs. Every receptor here comes from a middle-aged woman with Graves disease.

The J gene is TRBJ1-5, the V gene TRBV7-2; D is possibly TRBD1 (5 bases). Germline CDR1 reads SGHTA; CDR2 reads FQGNSA. The CDR3 spans 20 residues. The ends were cut back, 5 bases at V and 5 bases at J, with 31 bases in the middle. This chain's CDR3 is CASSGIGSRTRGVSHQPQHF. The DNA of the CDR3 is TGTGCCAGCAGCGGCATTGGGTCAAGGACAAGGGGAGTTTCGCATCAGCCCCAGCATTTT.

In this sample, this clonotype turned up many times. The chain uses TRBV12-3 or TRBV12-4 and TRBJ1-2, with unresolved D. The CDR3 loop spans 13 amino acids. The germline V and J ends were trimmed by 7 bases and 4 bases, with 13 bases remaining between them. CDR3 in DNA: TGTGCCAGCACAAGCCGCGGGATCTATGGCTACACCTTC. Translating gives CASTSRGIYGYTF.

This clonotype was picked up many times. The rearrangement links TRBV5-5 to TRBJ2-5, with D possibly matching TRBD2 (5 bases). Germline V lookup: CDR1 SGHKS, CDR2 YYEKEE (reference sequence). With 2 bases removed from V and 4 bases from J, the gap between germline ends came to 12 bases. The CDR3 is 14 amino acids. In DNA form, the CDR3 reads TGTGCCAGCAGCTTAAGTCTGGGAGTAGAGACCCAGTACTTC. This codes for CASSLSLGVETQYF. The variable domain in full, completed from reference TRBV5-5 and TRBJ2-5, reads DAGVTQSPTHLIKTRGQQVTLRCSPISGHKSVSWYQQVLGQGPQFIFQYYEKEERGRGNFPDRFSARQFPNYSSELNVNALLLGDSALYLCASSLSLGVETQYFGPGTRLLVL.

The chain carries TRBV4-1 and TRBJ1-6; D might be TRBD1 (5 bases). The CDR3 runs to 13 residues. Germline V gene lookup returns CDR1 MGHRA and CDR2 YSYEKL. V was trimmed by 2 bases and J by 10 bases, leaving 9 bases between them. The CDR3 reads CASSQTRDSPLHF. The CDR3 DNA reads TGCGCCAGCAGCCAAACCAGGGACTCACCCCTCCACTTT.

This clonotype was seen at least ten times. This chain joins TRBV6-9 and TRBJ1-2; no clear D. The germline V and J ends were trimmed by 3 bases and 0 bases, with 8 bases remaining between them. The V gene's germline CDR1 is MNHGY and CDR2 SVAAGI. CDR3 size: 14 residues. CDR3 nucleotides: TGTGCCAGCAGTTACTCACAGTCTAACTATGGCTACACCTTC. This translates into CASSYSQSNYGYTF.

This clonotype was found a few times. The gene calls are TRBV7-3 and TRBJ2-1; the D is unclear. From germline, CDR1 is SGHTA and CDR2 FQGTGA. The CDR3 has 13 residues. V lost 3 bases and J lost 9, with 12 bases in between. DNA of the CDR3: TGTGCCAGCAGCTTGGGTCGCGGAAGTGAGCAGTTCTTC. It translates to CASSLGRGSEQFF.

This clonotype was seen many times. This chain connects TRBV3-1 to TRBJ1-6, with 11 bases matching TRBD1. The germline gives CDR1 LGHDT, CDR2 YNNKEL (reference sequence). The trim removed 8 bases at V and 9 bases at J, leaving 6 bases unmatched. This CDR3 region has 14 residues. This chain's CDR3 is CASRAGQGGSPLHF. CDR3 coding DNA: TGTGCCAGCCGTGCGGGACAGGGGGGTTCACCCCTCCACTTT.